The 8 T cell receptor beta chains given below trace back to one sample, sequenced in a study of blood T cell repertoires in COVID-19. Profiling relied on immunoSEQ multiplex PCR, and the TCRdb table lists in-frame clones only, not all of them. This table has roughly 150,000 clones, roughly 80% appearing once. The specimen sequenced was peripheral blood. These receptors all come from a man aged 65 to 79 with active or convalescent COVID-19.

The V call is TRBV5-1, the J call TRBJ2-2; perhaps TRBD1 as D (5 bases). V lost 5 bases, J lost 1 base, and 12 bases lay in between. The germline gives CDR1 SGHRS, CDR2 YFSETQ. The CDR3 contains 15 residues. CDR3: CASRPTGLNTGELFF. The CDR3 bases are TGCGCCAGCAGACCCACAGGATTGAACACCGGGGAGCTGTTTTTT.

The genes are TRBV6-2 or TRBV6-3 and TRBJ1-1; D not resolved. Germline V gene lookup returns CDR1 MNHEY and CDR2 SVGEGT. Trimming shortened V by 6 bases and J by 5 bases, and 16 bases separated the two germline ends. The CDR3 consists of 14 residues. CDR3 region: CASSRMRDRTEAFF. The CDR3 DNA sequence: TGTGCCAGCAGCCGGATGAGGGATCGGACTGAAGCTTTCTTT.

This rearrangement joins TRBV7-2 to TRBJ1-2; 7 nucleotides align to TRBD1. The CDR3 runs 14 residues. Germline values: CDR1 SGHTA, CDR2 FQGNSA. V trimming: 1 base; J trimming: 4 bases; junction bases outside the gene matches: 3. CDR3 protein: CASSLEQGIYGYTF. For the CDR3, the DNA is TGTGCCAGCAGCTTAGAACAGGGGATCTATGGCTACACCTTC. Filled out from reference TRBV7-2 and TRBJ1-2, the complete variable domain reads GAGVSQSPSNKVTEKGKDVELRCDPISGHTALYWYRQSLGQGLEFLIYFQGNSAPDKSGLPSDRFSAERTGGSVSTLTIQRTQQEDSAVYLCASSLEQGIYGYTFGSGTRLTVV.

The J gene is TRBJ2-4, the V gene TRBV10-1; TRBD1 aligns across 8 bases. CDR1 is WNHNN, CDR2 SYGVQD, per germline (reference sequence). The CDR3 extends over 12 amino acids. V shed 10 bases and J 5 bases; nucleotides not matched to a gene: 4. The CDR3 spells CATEGQENIQYF. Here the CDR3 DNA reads TGCGCCACCGAGGGACAGGAAAACATTCAGTACTTC.

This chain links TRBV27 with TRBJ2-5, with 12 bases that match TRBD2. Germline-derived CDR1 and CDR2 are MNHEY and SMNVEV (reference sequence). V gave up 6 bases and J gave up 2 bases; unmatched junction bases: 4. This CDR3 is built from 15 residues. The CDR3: CASRPGLAGQETQYF. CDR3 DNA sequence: TGTGCCAGCAGGCCGGGACTAGCGGGTCAAGAGACCCAGTACTTC.

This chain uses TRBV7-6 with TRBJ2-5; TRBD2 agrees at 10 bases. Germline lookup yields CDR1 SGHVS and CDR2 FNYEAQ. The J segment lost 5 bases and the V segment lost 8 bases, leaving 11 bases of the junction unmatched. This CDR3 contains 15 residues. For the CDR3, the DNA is TGTGCCAGCTCGGGACTAGCGTCAGATGAGGAGACCCAGTACTTC. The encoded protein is CASSGLASDEETQYF.

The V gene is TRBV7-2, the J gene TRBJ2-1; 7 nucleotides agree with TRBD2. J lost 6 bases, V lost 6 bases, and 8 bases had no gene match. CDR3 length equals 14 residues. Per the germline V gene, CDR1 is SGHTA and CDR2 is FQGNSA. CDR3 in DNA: TGTGCCAGCAGTCACGGGACTACTGCCAATGAGCAGTTCTTC. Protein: CASSHGTTANEQFF.

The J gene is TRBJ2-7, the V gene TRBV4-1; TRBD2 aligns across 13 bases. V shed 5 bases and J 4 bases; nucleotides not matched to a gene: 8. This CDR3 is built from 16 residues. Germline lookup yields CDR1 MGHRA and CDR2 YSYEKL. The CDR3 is CASSWTSGSVEYEQYF. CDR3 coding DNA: TGCGCCAGCAGCTGGACTAGCGGGAGTGTAGAATACGAGCAGTACTTC.